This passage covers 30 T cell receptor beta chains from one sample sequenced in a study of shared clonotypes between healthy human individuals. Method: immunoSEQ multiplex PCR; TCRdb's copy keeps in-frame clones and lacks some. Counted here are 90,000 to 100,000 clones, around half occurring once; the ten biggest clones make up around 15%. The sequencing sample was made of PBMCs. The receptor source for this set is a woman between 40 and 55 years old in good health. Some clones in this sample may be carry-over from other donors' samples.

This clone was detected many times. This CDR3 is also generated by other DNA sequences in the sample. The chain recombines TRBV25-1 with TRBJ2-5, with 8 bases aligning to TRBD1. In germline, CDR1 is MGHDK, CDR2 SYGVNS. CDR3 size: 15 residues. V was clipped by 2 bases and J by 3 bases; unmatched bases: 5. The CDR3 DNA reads TGTGCCAGCAGTGAAGGCCAGGGGGCCGAAGAGACCCAGTACTTC. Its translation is CASSEGQGAEETQYF.

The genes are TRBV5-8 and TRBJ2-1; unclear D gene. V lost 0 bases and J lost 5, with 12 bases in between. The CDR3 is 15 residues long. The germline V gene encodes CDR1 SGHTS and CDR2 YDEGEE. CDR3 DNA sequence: TGTGCCAGCAGCTTGGTCCGTGAGGTCCACAATGAGCAGTTCTTC. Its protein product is CASSLVREVHNEQFF.

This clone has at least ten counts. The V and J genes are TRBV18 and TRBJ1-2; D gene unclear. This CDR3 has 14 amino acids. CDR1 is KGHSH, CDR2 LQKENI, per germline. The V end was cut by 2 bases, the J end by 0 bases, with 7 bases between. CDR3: CASSPGGANYGYTF. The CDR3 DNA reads TGTGCCAGCTCACCAGGCGGCGCTAACTATGGCTACACCTTC.

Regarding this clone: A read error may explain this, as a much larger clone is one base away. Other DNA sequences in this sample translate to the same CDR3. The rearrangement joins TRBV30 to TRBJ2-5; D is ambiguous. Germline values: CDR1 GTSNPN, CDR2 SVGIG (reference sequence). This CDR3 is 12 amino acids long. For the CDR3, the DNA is TGCGCCTGGAGTCGTCAGCAAGAGACCCAGTACTTC. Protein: CAWSRQQETQYF.

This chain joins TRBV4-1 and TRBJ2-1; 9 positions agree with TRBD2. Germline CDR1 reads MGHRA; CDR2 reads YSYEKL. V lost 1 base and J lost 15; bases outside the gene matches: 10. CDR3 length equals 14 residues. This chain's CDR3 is CASSQGVLAGRTFF. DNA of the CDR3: TGCGCCAGCAGCCAAGGTGTGCTAGCGGGAAGGACGTTCTTC.

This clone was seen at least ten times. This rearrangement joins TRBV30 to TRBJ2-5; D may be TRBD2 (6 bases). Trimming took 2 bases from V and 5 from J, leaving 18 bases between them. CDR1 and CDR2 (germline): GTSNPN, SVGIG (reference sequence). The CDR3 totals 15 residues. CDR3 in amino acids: CAWSTWGEVWETQYF. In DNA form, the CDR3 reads TGTGCCTGGAGTACCTGGGGGGAGGTCTGGGAGACCCAGTACTTC. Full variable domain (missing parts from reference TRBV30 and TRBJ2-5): SQTIHQWPATLVQPVGSPLSLECTVEGTSNPNLYWYRQAAGRGLQLLFYSVGIGQISSEVPQNLSASRPQDRQFILSSKKLLLSDSGFYLCAWSTWGEVWETQYFGPGTRLLVL.

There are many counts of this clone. CDR3 in amino acids: CASSQEGGSGNEQFF. CDR3 coding DNA: TGTGCCAGCAGCCAGGAGGGCGGGAGTGGCAATGAGCAGTTCTTC. The V and J genes are TRBV7-3 and TRBJ2-1; 7 bases match TRBD2. CDR3 length equals 15 residues. V shed 5 bases, J shed 6 bases, and the junction held 10 bases outside the gene matches. The germline gives CDR1 SGHTA, CDR2 FQGTGA.

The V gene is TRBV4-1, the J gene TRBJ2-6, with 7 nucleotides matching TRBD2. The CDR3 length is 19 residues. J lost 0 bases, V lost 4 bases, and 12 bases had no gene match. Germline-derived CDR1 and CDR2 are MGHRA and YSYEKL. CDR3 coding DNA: TGCGCCAGCAGCCTCGGGGGAGGGAGACGGGTCTCTGGGGCCAACGTCCTGACTTTC. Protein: CASSLGGGRRVSGANVLTF.

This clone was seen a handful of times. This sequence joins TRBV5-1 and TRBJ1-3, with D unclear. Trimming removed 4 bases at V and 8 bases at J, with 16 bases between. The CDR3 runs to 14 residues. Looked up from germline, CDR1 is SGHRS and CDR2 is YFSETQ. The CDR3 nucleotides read TGCGCCAGCAGCCGCCGCTCCGAAGGTGACACCATATATTTT. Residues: CASSRRSEGDTIYF.

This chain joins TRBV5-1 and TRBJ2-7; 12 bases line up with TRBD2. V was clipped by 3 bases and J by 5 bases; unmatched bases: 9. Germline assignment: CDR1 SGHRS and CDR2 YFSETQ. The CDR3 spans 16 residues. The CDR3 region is CASSYLAGGPLNEQYF. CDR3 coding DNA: TGCGCCAGCAGCTACCTAGCGGGAGGGCCTCTCAACGAGCAGTACTTC.

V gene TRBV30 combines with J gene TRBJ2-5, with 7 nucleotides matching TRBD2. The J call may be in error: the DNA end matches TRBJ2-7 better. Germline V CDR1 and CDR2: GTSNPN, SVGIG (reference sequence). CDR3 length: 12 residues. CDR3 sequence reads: CASGGGSYEQYF. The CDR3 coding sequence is TGTGCCTCTGGGGGAGGGAGCTACGAGCAGTACTTC.

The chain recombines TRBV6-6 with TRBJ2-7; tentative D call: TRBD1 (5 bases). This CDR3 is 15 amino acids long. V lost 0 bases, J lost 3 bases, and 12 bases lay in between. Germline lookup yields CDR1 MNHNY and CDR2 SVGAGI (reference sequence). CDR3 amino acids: CASSYSTDIYYEQYF. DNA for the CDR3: TGTGCCAGCAGTTACTCGACAGACATTTACTACGAGCAGTACTTC.

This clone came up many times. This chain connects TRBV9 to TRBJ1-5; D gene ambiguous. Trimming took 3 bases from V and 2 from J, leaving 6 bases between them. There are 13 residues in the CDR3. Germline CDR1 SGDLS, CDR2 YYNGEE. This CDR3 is CASSGWGNQPQHF. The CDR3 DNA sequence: TGTGCCAGCAGCGGGTGGGGCAATCAGCCCCAGCATTTT.

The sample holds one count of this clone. CDR3 residues: CASSPSPTGREQYF. CDR3 sequence (DNA): TGTGCCAGCTCACCAAGCCCGACAGGGAGAGAGCAGTACTTC. The chain combines TRBV18 with TRBJ2-7; 7 positions agree with TRBD1. V shed 2 bases and J 7 bases; nucleotides not matched to a gene: 8. CDR1 KGHSH and CDR2 LQKENI come from the germline V gene. CDR3 length: 14 residues.

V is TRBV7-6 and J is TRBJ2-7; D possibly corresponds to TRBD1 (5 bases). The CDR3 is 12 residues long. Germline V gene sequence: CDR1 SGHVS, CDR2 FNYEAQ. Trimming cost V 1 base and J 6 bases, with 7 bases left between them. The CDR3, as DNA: TGTGCCAGCAGCTTAGAAGGGGTCGAGCAGTACTTC. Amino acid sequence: CASSLEGVEQYF.

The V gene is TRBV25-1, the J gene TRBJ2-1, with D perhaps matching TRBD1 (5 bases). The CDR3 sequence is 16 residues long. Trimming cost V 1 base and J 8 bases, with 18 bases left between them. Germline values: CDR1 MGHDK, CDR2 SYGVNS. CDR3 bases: TGTGCCAGCAGTGAATTCGAAGGGGCAGTCATTCATGAGCAGTTCTTC. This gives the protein CASSEFEGAVIHEQFF.

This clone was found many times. This CDR3 reads CASSYPPGGTYEQYF. The CDR3 DNA reads as TGTGCCAGCAGTTACCCCCCAGGCGGTACCTACGAGCAGTACTTC. This chain links TRBV2 with TRBJ2-7; D gene ambiguous. Per the germline V gene, CDR1 is SNHLY and CDR2 is FYNNEI. Deletions cut 5 bases from V and 2 bases from J, with 16 bases between. The CDR3 is made up of 15 amino acids.

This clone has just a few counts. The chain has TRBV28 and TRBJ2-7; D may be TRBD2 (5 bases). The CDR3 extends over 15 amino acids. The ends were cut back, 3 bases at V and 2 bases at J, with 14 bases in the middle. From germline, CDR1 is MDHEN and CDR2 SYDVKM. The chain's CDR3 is CASSLFSGITYEQYF. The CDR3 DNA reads TGTGCCAGCAGTTTGTTTTCGGGGATCACCTACGAGCAGTACTTC.

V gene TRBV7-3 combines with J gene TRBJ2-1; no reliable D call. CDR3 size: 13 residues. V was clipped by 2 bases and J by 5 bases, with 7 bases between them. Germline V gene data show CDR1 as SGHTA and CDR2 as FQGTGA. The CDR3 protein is CASSLEPNNEQFF. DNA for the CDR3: TGTGCCAGCAGCTTAGAACCTAACAATGAGCAGTTCTTC.

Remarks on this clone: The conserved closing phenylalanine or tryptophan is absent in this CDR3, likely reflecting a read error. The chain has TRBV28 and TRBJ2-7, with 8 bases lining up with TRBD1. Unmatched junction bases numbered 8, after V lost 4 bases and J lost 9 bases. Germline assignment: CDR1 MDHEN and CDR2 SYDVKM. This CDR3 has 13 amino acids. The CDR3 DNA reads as TGTGCCAGCAGTTCGGACAGGGCTAGGTCGCAGTACCTC. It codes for CASSSDRARSQYL.

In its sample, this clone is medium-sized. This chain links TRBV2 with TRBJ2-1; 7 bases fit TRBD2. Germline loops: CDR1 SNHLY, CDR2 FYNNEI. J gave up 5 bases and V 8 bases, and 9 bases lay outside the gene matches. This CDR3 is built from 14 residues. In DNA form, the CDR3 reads TGTGCCAGCCGGGCGGGAGCCAGCCACAATGAGCAGTTCTTC. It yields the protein CASRAGASHNEQFF.

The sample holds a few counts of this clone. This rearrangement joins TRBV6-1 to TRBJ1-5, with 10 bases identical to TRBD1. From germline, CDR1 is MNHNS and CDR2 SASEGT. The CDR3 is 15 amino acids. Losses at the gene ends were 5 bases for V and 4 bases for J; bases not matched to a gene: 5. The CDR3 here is CASSSRQGANQPQHF. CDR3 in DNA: TGTGCCAGCAGTTCCCGACAGGGGGCGAATCAGCCCCAGCATTTT.

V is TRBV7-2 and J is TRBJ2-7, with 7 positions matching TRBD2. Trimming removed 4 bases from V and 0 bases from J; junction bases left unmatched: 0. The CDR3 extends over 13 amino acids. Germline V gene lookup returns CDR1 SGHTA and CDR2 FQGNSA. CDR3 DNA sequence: TGTGCCAGCAGCTGGACTAGCTCCTACGAGCAGTACTTC. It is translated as CASSWTSSYEQYF.

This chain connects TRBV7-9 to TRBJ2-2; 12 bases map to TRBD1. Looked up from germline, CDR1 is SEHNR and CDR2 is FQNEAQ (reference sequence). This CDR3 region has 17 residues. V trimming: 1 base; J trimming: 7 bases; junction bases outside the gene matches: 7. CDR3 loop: CASSLDRDRGQGGELFF. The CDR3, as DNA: TGTGCCAGCAGCTTAGATCGGGACAGGGGGCAAGGCGGGGAGCTGTTTTTT.

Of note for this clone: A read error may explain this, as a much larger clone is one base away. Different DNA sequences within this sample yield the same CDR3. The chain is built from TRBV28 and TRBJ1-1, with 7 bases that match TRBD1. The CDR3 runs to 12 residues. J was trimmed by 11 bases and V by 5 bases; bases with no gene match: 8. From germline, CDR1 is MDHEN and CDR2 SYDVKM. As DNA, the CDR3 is TGTGCCAGCAGTCCGGAGGACAGGAAGGCTTTCTTT. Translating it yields CASSPEDRKAFF.

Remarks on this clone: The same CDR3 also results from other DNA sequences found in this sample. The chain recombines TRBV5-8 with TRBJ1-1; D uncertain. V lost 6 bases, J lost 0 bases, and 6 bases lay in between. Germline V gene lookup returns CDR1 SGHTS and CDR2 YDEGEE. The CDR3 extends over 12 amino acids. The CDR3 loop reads CASITLNTEAFF. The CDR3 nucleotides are TGTGCCAGCATCACCCTGAACACTGAAGCTTTCTTT.

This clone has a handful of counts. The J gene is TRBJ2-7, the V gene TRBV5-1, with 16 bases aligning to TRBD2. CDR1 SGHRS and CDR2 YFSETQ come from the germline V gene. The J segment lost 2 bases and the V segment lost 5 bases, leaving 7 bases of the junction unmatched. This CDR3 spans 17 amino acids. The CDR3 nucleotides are TGCGCCAGCAGAAGGGGACTAGCGGGAGGGCCTGCCTACGAGCAGTACTTC. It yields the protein CASRRGLAGGPAYEQYF.

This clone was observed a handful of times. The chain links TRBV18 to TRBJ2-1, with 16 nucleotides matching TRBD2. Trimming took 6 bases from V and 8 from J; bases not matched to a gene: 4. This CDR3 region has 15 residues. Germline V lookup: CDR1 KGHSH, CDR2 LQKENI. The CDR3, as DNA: TGTGCCAGCTCCCCGGGACTAGCGGGAGGGCATGAGCAGTTCTTC. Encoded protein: CASSPGLAGGHEQFF.

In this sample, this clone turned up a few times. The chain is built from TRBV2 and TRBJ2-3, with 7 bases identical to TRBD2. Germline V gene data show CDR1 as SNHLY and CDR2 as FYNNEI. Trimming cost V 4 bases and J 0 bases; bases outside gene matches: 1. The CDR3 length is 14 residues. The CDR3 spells CASSVGRSTDTQYF. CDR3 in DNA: TGTGCCAGCAGTGTCGGGAGGAGCACAGATACGCAGTATTTT.

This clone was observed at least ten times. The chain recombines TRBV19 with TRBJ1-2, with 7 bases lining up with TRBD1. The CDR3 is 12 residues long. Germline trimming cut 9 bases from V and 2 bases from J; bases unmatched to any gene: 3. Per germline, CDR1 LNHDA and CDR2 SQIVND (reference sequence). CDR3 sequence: CASTDRNYGYTF. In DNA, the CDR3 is TGTGCCAGCACGGACAGGAACTATGGCTACACCTTC.